These 9 T cell receptor beta chains came from one sample sequenced in a study of regulatory T cells in long-lasting Graves disease. This sample's time point: persistent/refractory GD, antithyroid drugs over 5 years with positive TRAb. Following extraction of RNA from PBMCs, that RNA was used to make the TCR library. Arm-PCR of CDR3 regions and iRepertoire HTBI primers were the basis on which TCR beta libraries were built. TCRdb reprocessed the multiplex PCR reads with MiXCR, giving one entry per CDR3 protein. The sample has almost 350,000 distinct CDR3 sequences; roughly 21% are singletons. Sequenced material: peripheral blood mononuclear cells (PBMCs), taken when the disease was refractory, from a patient treated with antithyroid drugs. The receptors shown here come from a female donor with Graves disease.

This clonotype was detected many times. V usage is TRBV5-8 and J usage is TRBJ1-1; D call uncertain. The CDR3 consists of 14 residues. Trimming took off 0 bases at V and 4 bases at J, with 10 bases between the two ends. CDR1 is SGHTS and CDR2 is YDEGEE in the germline V gene. CDR3 coding DNA: TGTGCCAGCAGCTTGGCCGGGCTTGGCACTGAAGCTTTCTTT. Protein: CASSLAGLGTEAFF.

V gene TRBV6-1 combines with J gene TRBJ2-6, with D unresolved. Germline loops: CDR1 MNHNS, CDR2 SASEGT. This CDR3 spans 16 amino acids. The V end lost 1 base, the J end lost 0 bases, and 7 bases lay between the germline ends. The CDR3 loop reads CASSEEVASGANVLTF. The CDR3 DNA is TGTGCCAGCAGTGAAGAGGTGGCCTCTGGGGCCAACGTCCTGACTTTC.

This clonotype occurred once. A much bigger clone sits one base away, suggesting this may be a read error. The chain links TRBV7-9 to TRBJ2-7, with 9 nucleotides matching TRBD1. CDR1 and CDR2 from the germline V gene are SEHNR and FQNEAQ (reference sequence). This CDR3 is 13 amino acids long. The chain's CDR3 is CVSSLKTGGEQYF. The CDR3 DNA follows: TGTGTCAGCAGCTTGAAGACAGGGGGCGAGCAGTACTTC.

The table lists this clonotype with a few counts. The gene calls are TRBV6-2 or TRBV6-3 and TRBJ1-2, with a weak D call TRBD1 (6 bases). The germline CDR1 and CDR2 sequences are MNHEY and SVGEGT. The CDR3 runs to 13 residues. The germline V and J ends were trimmed by 2 bases and 7 bases, with 11 bases remaining between them. The CDR3: CASSYAQGGGYTF. The CDR3 region has the DNA TGTGCCAGCAGTTACGCACAGGGAGGTGGCTACACCTTC.

The table lists this clonotype with many counts. The rearrangement links TRBV7-2 to TRBJ2-5, with 9 bases aligning to TRBD1. Germline V gene sequence: CDR1 SGHTA, CDR2 FQGNSA. V shed 5 bases and J 4 bases; nucleotides not matched to a gene: 8. The CDR3 runs to 15 residues. In DNA, the CDR3 is TGTGCCAGCAGCATCCGGACAGGGGAGCTAGAGACCCAGTACTTC. Its translation is CASSIRTGELETQYF.

The table lists this clonotype with many counts. The chain couples TRBV2 to TRBJ2-3; D may be TRBD1 or TRBD2 (5 bases each). The germline CDR1 and CDR2 sequences are SNHLY and FYNNEI. The CDR3 consists of 17 residues. V gave up 6 bases and J gave up 0 bases, with 19 bases separating them. This CDR3 reads CASRKGLGDDSTDTQYF. CDR3 nucleotides: TGTGCCAGCAGGAAAGGTTTGGGGGACGATAGCACAGATACGCAGTATTTT.

This clonotype was counted ten times or more. The CDR3 reads CAWGTGVTYEQYF. CDR3 nucleotide sequence: TGTGCCTGGGGGACAGGGGTAACCTACGAGCAGTACTTC. V usage is TRBV30 and J usage is TRBJ2-7; 10 nucleotides line up with TRBD1. V gave up 5 bases and J gave up 2 bases; unmatched junction bases: 3. Per germline, CDR1 GTSNPN and CDR2 SVGIG (reference sequence). This CDR3 has 13 amino acids.

The chain is built from TRBV6-1 and TRBJ1-1; D not certain. The CDR3 loop spans 14 amino acids. V shed 6 bases and J shed 0 bases, with 11 bases lying between them. CDR1 and CDR2 (germline): MNHNS, SASEGT. The CDR3 DNA reads TGTGCCAGCAGAGGGTATGGGGTGAACACTGAAGCTTTCTTT. This codes for CASRGYGVNTEAFF.

V is TRBV20-1 and J is TRBJ2-5; 14 nucleotides agree with TRBD2. The CDR3 loop spans 16 amino acids. Germline-derived CDR1 and CDR2 are DFQATT and SNEGSKA (reference sequence). The V segment lost 1 base and the J segment 3 bases; nucleotides outside the gene matches: 4. CDR3 amino acids: CSARVGTSGRKETQYF. Written as DNA, the CDR3 is TGCAGTGCTAGAGTAGGGACTAGCGGGAGAAAAGAGACCCAGTACTTC.